This T cell receptor beta chain is from a study of shared clonotypes between healthy human individuals. As to this clone: At the DNA level, this CDR3 is encoded by other sequences in the same sample as well.

Germline V lookup: CDR1 MNHEY, CDR2 SVGAGI. The V gene end was trimmed by 6 bases and the J gene end by 4 bases; junction bases not matched to a gene: 6. The CDR3 covers 14 residues. For every subset, genomic DNA was evenly distributed across several immunoSEQ plates. Some clones are missing from TCRdb's copy, which holds only in-frame ones; the method was immunoSEQ multiplex PCR. The repertoire consists of under 2,000,000 clones, with around 96% occurring once and the leading ten covering 0.95% to 1.5%. Positive CCR7 selection of CD45RO-negative cells yielded the naive CD8 cells, and terminally differentiated effector memory CD45RA+ cells were excluded.

The TCR was taken from a man aged 18 to 30 in good health. The gene calls are TRBV6-5 and TRBJ2-7; TRBD1 agrees at 10 bases. The specimen sequenced was naive CD8+ T cells sorted from blood. For the CDR3, the DNA is TGTGCCAGCAGACCTCGGACAGGGGGGTACGAGCAGTACTTC. This encodes CASRPRTGGYEQYF.